The 2 T cell receptor beta chains given below trace back to one sample, sequenced in a study of OX40 agonist ivuxolimab in advanced cancers. Libraries were prepared through the immunoSEQ multiplex PCR assay. Drawn from immuneACCESS, this table holds only the in-frame rearrangements with V and J called that TCRdb kept. Clones are partly lost; checked studies trace under half to an unresolved V gene and leave the rest unexplained. This sample lists tens of thousands of clones; 65% to 90% were detected once. Around 1.8% of the sample comes from the top ten. The sample here was CD4+ or CD8+ T cells sorted from blood, taken in a trial of the OX40 agonist ivuxolimab. Receptors were obtained from an adult with an advanced solid tumor such as melanoma, head and neck, liver or kidney cancer.

This chain connects TRBV7-9 to TRBJ2-5; perhaps TRBD2 as D (5 bases). With 0 bases removed from V and 2 bases from J, the gap between germline ends came to 10 bases. The CDR3 runs 15 residues. The V gene's germline CDR1 is SEHNR and CDR2 FQNEAQ (reference sequence). For the CDR3, the DNA is TGTGCCAGCAGCTTAGCGATGCAGCGGCAAGAGACCCAGTACTTC. Its translation: CASSLAMQRQETQYF.

This clone appeared once. The chain is built from TRBV5-6 and TRBJ1-3, with D possibly matching TRBD1 (6 bases). CDR1 and CDR2 (germline): SGHDT, YYEEEE. V dropped 4 bases and J dropped 3 bases, with 14 bases sitting between them. This CDR3 has 15 amino acids. The CDR3 region has the DNA TGTGCCAGCAGCCTGACCAGGGGCATTGGAAACACCATATATTTT. It translates to CASSLTRGIGNTIYF.